Below, 24 T cell receptor beta chains from the same sample are listed, as sequenced in a study of neurological immune-mediated disorders. Each CDR3 protein gets one entry after TCRdb re-called the 5' RACE reads with MiXCR. The data hold roughly 30,000 distinct CDR3 sequences, with 6.6% observed a single time. The material sequenced was PBMCs. These receptors were taken from a woman between 45 and 60 years old in good health.

This clonotype was picked up many times. This chain connects TRBV24-1 to TRBJ2-6; D is unclear. CDR1 and CDR2 (germline): KGHDR, SFDVKD. This CDR3 region has 16 residues. Trimming cost V 4 bases and J 0 bases, with 9 bases left between them. The CDR3 loop reads CATSDSKSSGANVLTF. Written as DNA, the CDR3 is TGTGCCACCAGTGACAGTAAGAGCTCTGGGGCCAACGTCCTGACTTTC.

This clonotype was seen ten or more times. This sequence joins TRBV28 and TRBJ1-2; D not resolved. Trimming cost V 6 bases and J 0 bases, with 11 bases left between them. The CDR3 runs 14 residues. Germline CDR1 and CDR2: MDHEN and SYDVKM. CDR3 sequence (DNA): TGTGCCAGCAGGCCGGGAGCTACTAACTATGGCTACACCTTC. Protein sequence: CASRPGATNYGYTF.

This clonotype was detected ten times or more. This chain uses TRBV20-1 with TRBJ2-3, with 9 positions matching TRBD1. The length of the CDR3 is 16 residues. J was trimmed by 1 base and V by 1 base; bases with no gene match: 6. Germline V gene sequence: CDR1 DFQATT, CDR2 SNEGSKA (reference sequence). This CDR3 is CSARGGTGPRTDTQYF. DNA of the CDR3: TGCAGTGCTAGAGGTGGGACAGGGCCCCGCACAGATACGCAGTATTTT.

This clonotype was observed at least ten times. The CDR3 protein is CSARGQSNTGELFF. The CDR3 DNA reads as TGCAGTGCTAGAGGGCAGTCGAACACCGGGGAGCTGTTTTTT. This chain links TRBV20-1 with TRBJ2-2; D remains ambiguous. Between the trimmed V and J ends, which lost 1 base and 0 bases, there was a span of 6 bases. The CDR3 is 14 residues long. Germline V gene data show CDR1 as DFQATT and CDR2 as SNEGSKA (reference sequence).

This clonotype occurred many times. This rearrangement joins TRBV5-6 to TRBJ1-2, with TRBD1 as a possible D gene (6 bases). The V gene lost 0 bases and the J gene lost 7 bases, with 16 bases spanning the gap. The CDR3 is made up of 15 amino acids. CDR1 is SGHDT, CDR2 YYEEEE, per germline. The CDR3 nucleotides are TGTGCCAGCAGCTTGGGGGACACAAAGAGTGGTGGCTACACCTTC. Translated: CASSLGDTKSGGYTF.

This clonotype has ten or more counts. The rearrangement uses TRBV29-1 and TRBJ1-1, with unresolved D. This CDR3 is built from 12 residues. Germline V gives CDR1 SQVTM, CDR2 ANQGSEA. Deletions cut 4 bases from V and 0 bases from J, with 6 bases between. The CDR3 region has the DNA TGCAGCGTTGGGAATATGAACACTGAAGCTTTCTTT. It translates to CSVGNMNTEAFF.

This clonotype was seen ten or more times. This chain uses TRBV10-3 with TRBJ1-5; D is uncertain. From germline, CDR1 is ENHRY and CDR2 SYGVKD. Trimming took off 0 bases at V and 1 base at J, with 10 bases between the two ends. The CDR3 consists of 16 residues. In nucleotides, the CDR3 is TGTGCCATCAGTGAGTCGACGGTGAGGAGCAATCAGCCCCAGCATTTT. This codes for CAISESTVRSNQPQHF.

A word on this clonotype: This sequence may be a read error, since a much larger clone differs from it by one base. The chain combines TRBV6-6 with TRBJ2-7, with 7 bases aligning to TRBD1. CDR1 is MNHNY and CDR2 is SVGAGI in the germline V gene (reference sequence). This CDR3 is 14 amino acids long. The CDR3 loop is CVSRDSEILYEQYF. The CDR3 DNA reads TGTGTCAGCAGGGACAGCGAAATTCTCTACGAGCAGTACTTC.

In this sample, this clonotype turned up many times. The rearrangement links TRBV20-1 to TRBJ2-7, with 12 bases aligning to TRBD2. The V gene's germline CDR1 is DFQATT and CDR2 SNEGSKA (reference sequence). J gave up 4 bases and V 6 bases, and 10 bases lay outside the gene matches. The CDR3 extends over 15 amino acids. The CDR3 loop reads CSALPLAGGKYEQYF. CDR3 nucleotides: TGCAGTGCCCTCCCACTAGCGGGAGGTAAGTACGAGCAGTACTTC.

This clonotype was detected ten times or more. V usage is TRBV7-2 and J usage is TRBJ1-1; D call uncertain. The CDR3 spans 12 residues. Trimming pared 7 bases from V and 4 bases from J, leaving 10 bases between. Germline loops: CDR1 SGHTA, CDR2 FQGNSA. In DNA form, the CDR3 reads TGTGCCAGCATCGGCCATGTCACTGAAGCTTTCTTT. It yields the protein CASIGHVTEAFF.

This clonotype was seen many times. The V call is TRBV5-1, the J call TRBJ1-3; 11 nucleotides match TRBD1. Germline V lookup: CDR1 SGHRS, CDR2 YFSETQ. This CDR3 spans 16 amino acids. V shed 4 bases and J 3 bases; nucleotides not matched to a gene: 6. CDR3 DNA: TGCGCCAGCAGCCCCCGGACAGGGGGCATTGGAAACACCATATATTTT. It yields the protein CASSPRTGGIGNTIYF.

This clonotype has a count of ten or more. V gene TRBV7-2 combines with J gene TRBJ2-7; D remains ambiguous. The V and J ends lost 5 bases and 6 bases respectively, with 14 bases between them. CDR1 is SGHTA, CDR2 FQGNSA, per germline. The CDR3 runs 13 residues. The CDR3 nucleotides are TGTGCCAGCAGCCCTGGCTATAGGTCCGAGCAGTACTTC. Translating it yields CASSPGYRSEQYF.

This clonotype was seen at least ten times. This CDR3 reads CASSLMGYQPQHF. CDR3 coding DNA: TGTGCCAGCAGCTTAATGGGTTATCAGCCCCAGCATTTT. The chain couples TRBV7-6 to TRBJ1-5; D is uncertain. V was pared by 2 bases and J by 5 bases, with 7 bases between. The germline CDR1 and CDR2 sequences are SGHVS and FNYEAQ. The CDR3 length is 13 residues.

This clonotype was seen at least ten times. The chain carries TRBV20-1 and TRBJ1-1; D uncertain. The V and J ends lost 5 bases and 5 bases respectively, with 21 bases between them. The CDR3 has 15 residues. CDR1 is DFQATT, CDR2 SNEGSKA, per germline (reference sequence). CDR3: CSAPFPGRAETEAFF. The CDR3 coding sequence is TGCAGTGCTCCCTTTCCGGGCCGCGCGGAGACTGAAGCTTTCTTT.

This clonotype was recorded at least ten times. The genes are TRBV5-5 and TRBJ2-7, with 8 bases that match TRBD1. CDR1 is SGHKS, CDR2 YYEKEE, per germline (reference sequence). Trimming removed 2 bases from V and 5 bases from J; junction bases left unmatched: 6. The CDR3 length is 14 residues. The CDR3: CASSFRTGLNEQYF. The DNA of the CDR3 is TGTGCCAGCAGCTTTCGGACAGGGCTGAACGAGCAGTACTTC.

This clonotype was picked up many times. The chain employs TRBV10-3 and TRBJ1-2, with 7 bases lining up with TRBD1. The CDR3 runs to 12 residues. V lost 7 bases and J lost 7; bases outside the gene matches: 6. Germline assignment: CDR1 ENHRY and CDR2 SYGVKD. The CDR3 spells CAITTGDSGYTF. The CDR3 region has the DNA TGTGCCATCACCACAGGGGACTCTGGCTACACCTTC.

This clonotype was recorded at least ten times. The chain carries TRBV7-3 and TRBJ2-1; TRBD2 is a possible D gene (5 bases). V shed 5 bases and J shed 12 bases, with 20 bases lying between them. Germline assignment: CDR1 SGHTA and CDR2 FQGTGA. This CDR3 has 14 amino acids. CDR3 coding DNA: TGTGCCAGCAGCCGAGGGCAGACCCTAAGCGGGCAGTTCTTC. Translated: CASSRGQTLSGQFF.

Many counts were recorded for this clonotype. The chain has TRBV7-2 and TRBJ2-7; D is ambiguous. Trimming took 5 bases from V and 2 from J, leaving 10 bases between them. This CDR3 has 13 amino acids. Germline assignment: CDR1 SGHTA and CDR2 FQGNSA. CDR3 sequence (DNA): TGTGCCAGCAGCCCAGATATCACCTACGAGCAGTACTTC. This gives the protein CASSPDITYEQYF. The full variable domain, rest sourced from reference TRBV7-2 and TRBJ2-7, is GAGVSQSPSNKVTEKGKDVELRCDPISGHTALYWYRQSLGQGLEFLIYFQGNSAPDKSGLPSDRFSAERTGGSVSTLTIQRTQQEDSAVYLCASSPDITYEQYFGPGTRLTVT.

At least ten counts were recorded for this clonotype. V usage is TRBV20-1 and J usage is TRBJ2-2; unclear D gene. V was cut by 1 base and J by 5 bases, with 14 bases left in between. The germline CDR1 and CDR2 sequences are DFQATT and SNEGSKA (reference sequence). This CDR3 has 15 residues. The CDR3 loop reads CSARVGQNPTGELFF. DNA for the CDR3: TGCAGTGCTAGAGTAGGGCAGAACCCAACCGGGGAGCTGTTTTTT.

The rearrangement joins TRBV5-1 to TRBJ2-5; D perhaps matches TRBD2 (5 bases). Trimming took off 2 bases at V and 5 bases at J, with 13 bases between the two ends. The CDR3 spans 14 residues. Germline CDR1 SGHRS, CDR2 YFSETQ. CDR3 DNA sequence: TGCGCCAGCAGCTTTGGACTCCTTCGGGAGACCCAGTACTTC. It yields the protein CASSFGLLRETQYF. The full variable domain, completed using reference TRBV5-1 and TRBJ2-5, is KAGVTQTPRYLIKTRGQQVTLSCSPISGHRSVSWYQQTPGQGLQFLFEYFSETQRNKGNFPGRFSGRQFSNSRSEMNVSTLELGDSALYLCASSFGLLRETQYFGPGTRLLVL.

The sample holds many counts of this clonotype. This rearrangement joins TRBV3-1 to TRBJ1-4, with no clear D. Germline values: CDR1 LGHDT, CDR2 YNNKEL (reference sequence). This CDR3 spans 11 amino acids. Trimming removed 2 bases from V and 10 bases from J, with 5 bases in between. The CDR3 DNA sequence: TGTGCCAGCAGCCAACAGAGAAAACTGTTTTTT. This gives the protein CASSQQRKLFF.

This clonotype showed up many times. The chain recombines TRBV14 with TRBJ1-4, with no clear D. Germline values: CDR1 SGHDN, CDR2 FVKESK. The germline V and J ends were trimmed by 0 bases and 7 bases, with 9 bases remaining between them. The CDR3 loop spans 14 amino acids. In nucleotides, the CDR3 is TGTGCCAGCAGCCAAGACTTGGGTGGTGAAAAACTGTTTTTT. Translated: CASSQDLGGEKLFF.

As to this clonotype: A clone one base away is much larger, so this may be a read error. This chain joins TRBV20-1 and TRBJ2-2, with 9 nucleotides matching TRBD1. The CDR3 has 13 residues. Germline V lookup: CDR1 DFQATT, CDR2 SNEGSKA (reference sequence). The CDR3: CSARKQGARDLFF. The CDR3 nucleotides are TGCAGTGCTAGGAAACAGGGGGCCAGGGATCTGTTTTTT.

This clonotype was picked up many times. The chain carries TRBV24-1 and TRBJ2-3; the match to TRBD2 covers 15 bases. Germline values: CDR1 KGHDR, CDR2 SFDVKD. With V trimmed by 4 bases and J by 9 bases, 7 bases remained unmatched. CDR3 size: 16 residues. The CDR3 region is CATSDPGLAGGGTQYF. CDR3 DNA sequence: TGTGCCACCAGTGACCCGGGACTAGCGGGAGGCGGCACGCAGTATTTT.